Sequencing of this T cell receptor (beta chain) was carried out in a study of cytomegalovirus exposure and HLA in healthy donors. V was clipped by 6 bases and J by 11 bases; unmatched bases: 12. Germline V gene sequence: CDR1 KGHSH, CDR2 LQKENI. This CDR3 is built from 13 residues. With 60 Vbeta and 13 Jbeta primers, the PCR was carried out. The method was immunoSEQ multiplex PCR; TCRdb's version includes in-frame clones alone and lacks a portion of them. The repertoire holds around 75,000 clones, with about 84% as singletons. This sequence joins TRBV18 and TRBJ2-5, with 7 positions matching TRBD1. The source of this sequence is a middle-aged man in good health and CMV-seronegative. Material for sequencing was PBMCs. The CDR3 is CASSQGQFQIQYF. DNA for the CDR3: TGTGCCAGCTCCCAGGGACAGTTCCAAATTCAGTACTTC.